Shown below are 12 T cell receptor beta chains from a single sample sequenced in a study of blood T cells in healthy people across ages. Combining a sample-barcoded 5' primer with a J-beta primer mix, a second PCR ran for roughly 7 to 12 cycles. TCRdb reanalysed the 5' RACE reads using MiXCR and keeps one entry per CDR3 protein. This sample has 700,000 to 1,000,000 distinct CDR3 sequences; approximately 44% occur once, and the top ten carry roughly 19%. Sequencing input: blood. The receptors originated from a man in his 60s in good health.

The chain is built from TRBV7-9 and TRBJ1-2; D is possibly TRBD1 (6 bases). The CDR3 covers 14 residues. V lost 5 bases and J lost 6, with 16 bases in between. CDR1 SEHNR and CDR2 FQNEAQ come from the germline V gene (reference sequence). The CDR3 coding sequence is TGTGCCAGCAGCACCTTCGCGGGGGCTAATGGCTACACCTTC. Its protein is CASSTFAGANGYTF. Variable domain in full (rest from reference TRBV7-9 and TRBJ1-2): DTGVSQNPRHKITKRGQNVTFRCDPISEHNRLYWYRQTLGQGPEFLTYFQNEAQLEKSRLLSDRFSAERPKGSFSTLEIQRTEQGDSAMYLCASSTFAGANGYTFGSGTRLTVV.

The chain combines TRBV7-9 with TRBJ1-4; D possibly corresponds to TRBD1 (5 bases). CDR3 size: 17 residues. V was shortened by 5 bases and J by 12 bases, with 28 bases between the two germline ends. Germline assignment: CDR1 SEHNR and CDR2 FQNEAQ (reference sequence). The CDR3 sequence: CASSPKAVDKGPMELFF. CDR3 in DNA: TGTGCCAGCAGCCCGAAAGCCGTGGACAAGGGCCCTATGGAACTGTTTTTT.

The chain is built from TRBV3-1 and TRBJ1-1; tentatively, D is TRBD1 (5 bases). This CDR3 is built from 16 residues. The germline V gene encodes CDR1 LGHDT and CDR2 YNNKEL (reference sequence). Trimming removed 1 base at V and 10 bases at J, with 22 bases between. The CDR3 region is CASSQVLSGAGESAFF. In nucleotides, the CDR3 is TGTGCCAGCAGCCAAGTTTTGAGCGGGGCCGGGGAGTCAGCTTTCTTT.

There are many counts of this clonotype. The CDR3 here is CASSSLAGGPWTQYF. CDR3 DNA sequence: TGTGCCAGCAGCTCCCTAGCGGGGGGGCCTTGGACCCAGTACTTC. V usage is TRBV7-2 and J usage is TRBJ2-5; 12 bases agree with TRBD2. Germline V CDR1 and CDR2: SGHTA, FQGNSA. The CDR3 loop spans 15 amino acids. V lost 4 bases to trimming and J lost 7 bases; unmatched junction nucleotides: 7.

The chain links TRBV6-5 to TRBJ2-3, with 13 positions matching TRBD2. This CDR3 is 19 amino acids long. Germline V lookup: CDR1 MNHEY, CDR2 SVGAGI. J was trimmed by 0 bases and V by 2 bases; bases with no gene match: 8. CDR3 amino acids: CASSYTGTSGAPSTDTQYF. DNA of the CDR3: TGTGCCAGCAGTTACACCGGGACTAGCGGGGCGCCTAGCACAGATACGCAGTATTTT.

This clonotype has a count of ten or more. CDR3 nucleotides: TGTGCCAGCAGCCCGTGGACTAGCGGGGGGAAAGAGACCCAGTACTTC. It encodes CASSPWTSGGKETQYF. The chain uses TRBV7-2 and TRBJ2-5; 14 positions agree with TRBD2. This CDR3 region has 16 residues. Trimming removed 5 bases from V and 3 bases from J; junction bases left unmatched: 5. Germline V gene lookup returns CDR1 SGHTA and CDR2 FQGNSA.

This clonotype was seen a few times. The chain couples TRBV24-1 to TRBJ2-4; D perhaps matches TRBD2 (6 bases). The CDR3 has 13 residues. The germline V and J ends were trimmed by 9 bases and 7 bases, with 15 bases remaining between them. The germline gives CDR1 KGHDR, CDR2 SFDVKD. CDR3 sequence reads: CATSLSGENIQYF. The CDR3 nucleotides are TGTGCCACCTCCCTGTCGGGGGAGAACATTCAGTACTTC.

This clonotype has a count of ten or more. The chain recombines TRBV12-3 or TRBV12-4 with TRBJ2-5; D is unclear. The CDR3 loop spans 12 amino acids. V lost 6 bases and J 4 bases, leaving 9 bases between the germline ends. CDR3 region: CASSFGRETQYF. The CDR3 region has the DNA TGTGCCAGCAGCTTTGGTAGAGAGACCCAGTACTTC.

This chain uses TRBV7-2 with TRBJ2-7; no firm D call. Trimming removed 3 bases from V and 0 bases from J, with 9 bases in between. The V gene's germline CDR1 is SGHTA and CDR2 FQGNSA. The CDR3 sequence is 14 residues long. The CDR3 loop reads CASSFLPFSYEQYF. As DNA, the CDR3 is TGTGCCAGCAGCTTCCTCCCTTTCTCCTACGAGCAGTACTTC.

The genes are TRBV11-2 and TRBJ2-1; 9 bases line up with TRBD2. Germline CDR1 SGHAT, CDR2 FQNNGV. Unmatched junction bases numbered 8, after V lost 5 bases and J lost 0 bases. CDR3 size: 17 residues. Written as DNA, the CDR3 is TGTGCCAGCAGCCCATTAGCGGGGGCAAGCTCCTACAATGAGCAGTTCTTC. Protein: CASSPLAGASSYNEQFF.

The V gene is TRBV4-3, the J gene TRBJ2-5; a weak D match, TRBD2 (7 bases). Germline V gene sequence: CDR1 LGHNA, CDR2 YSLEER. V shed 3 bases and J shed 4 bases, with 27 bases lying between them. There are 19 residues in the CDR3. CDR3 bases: TGCGCCAGCAGCCACCCCAAAGGACGGGGGGCAGGGGTCTTAGAGACCCAGTACTTC. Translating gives CASSHPKGRGAGVLETQYF.

The CDR3 spells CASSVTLNQPQHF. CDR3 DNA sequence: TGCGCCAGCAGCGTGACACTTAATCAGCCCCAGCATTTT. The rearrangement uses TRBV5-1 and TRBJ1-5; D gene ambiguous. CDR1 SGHRS and CDR2 YFSETQ come from the germline V gene. Between the trimmed V and J ends, which lost 4 bases and 4 bases, there was a span of 9 bases. The CDR3 length is 13 residues. Variable domain in full (rest from reference TRBV5-1 and TRBJ1-5): KAGVTQTPRYLIKTRGQQVTLSCSPISGHRSVSWYQQTPGQGLQFLFEYFSETQRNKGNFPGRFSGRQFSNSRSEMNVSTLELGDSALYLCASSVTLNQPQHFGDGTRLSIL.